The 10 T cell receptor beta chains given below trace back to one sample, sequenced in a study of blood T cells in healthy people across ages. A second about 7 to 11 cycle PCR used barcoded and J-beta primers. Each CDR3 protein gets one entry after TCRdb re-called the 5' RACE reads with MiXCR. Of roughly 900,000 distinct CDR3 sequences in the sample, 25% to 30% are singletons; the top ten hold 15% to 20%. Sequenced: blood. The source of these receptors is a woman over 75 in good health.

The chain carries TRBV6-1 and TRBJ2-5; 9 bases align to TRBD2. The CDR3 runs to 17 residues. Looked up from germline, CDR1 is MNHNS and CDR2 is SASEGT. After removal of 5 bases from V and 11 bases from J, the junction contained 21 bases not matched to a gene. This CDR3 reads CASSQSYRAGGRGEQYF. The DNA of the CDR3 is TGTGCCAGCAGTCAGTCCTATCGAGCGGGGGGCCGCGGTGAGCAGTACTTC.

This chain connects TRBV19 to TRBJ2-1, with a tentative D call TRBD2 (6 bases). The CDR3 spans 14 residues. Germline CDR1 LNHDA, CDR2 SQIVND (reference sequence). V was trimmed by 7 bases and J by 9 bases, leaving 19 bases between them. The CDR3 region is CASTHPEGPGEQFF. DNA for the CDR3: TGTGCCAGTACCCATCCGGAGGGCCCTGGTGAGCAGTTCTTC.

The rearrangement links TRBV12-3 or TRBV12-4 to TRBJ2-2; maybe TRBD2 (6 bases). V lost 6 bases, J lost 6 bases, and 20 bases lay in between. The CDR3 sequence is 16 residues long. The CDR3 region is CASSPPSVGKAGELFF. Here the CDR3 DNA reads TGTGCCAGCAGCCCCCCTAGCGTAGGGAAAGCCGGGGAGCTGTTTTTT.

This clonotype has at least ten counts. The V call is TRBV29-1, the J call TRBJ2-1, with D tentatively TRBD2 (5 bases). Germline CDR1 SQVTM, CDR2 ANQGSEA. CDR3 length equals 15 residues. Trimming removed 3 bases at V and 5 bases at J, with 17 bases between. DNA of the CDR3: TGCAGCGTTGACGAGGGAACCAAAGTCCACAATGAGCAGTTCTTC. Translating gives CSVDEGTKVHNEQFF.

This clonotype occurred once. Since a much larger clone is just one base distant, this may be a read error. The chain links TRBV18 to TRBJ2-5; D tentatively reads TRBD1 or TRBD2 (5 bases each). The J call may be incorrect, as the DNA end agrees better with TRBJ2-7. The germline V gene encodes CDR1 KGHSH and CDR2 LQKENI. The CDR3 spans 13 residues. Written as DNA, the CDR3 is TGTGCCAGCTCACCACTCGAGGGGCACGAGCAGTACTTC. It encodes CASSPLEGHEQYF.

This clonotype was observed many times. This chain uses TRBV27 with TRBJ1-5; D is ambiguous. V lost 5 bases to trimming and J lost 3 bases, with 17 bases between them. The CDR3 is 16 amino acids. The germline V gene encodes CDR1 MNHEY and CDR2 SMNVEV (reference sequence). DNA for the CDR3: TGTGCCAGCAGTCCTGCCACCGCGAACTACAATCAGCCCCAGCATTTT. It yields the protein CASSPATANYNQPQHF.

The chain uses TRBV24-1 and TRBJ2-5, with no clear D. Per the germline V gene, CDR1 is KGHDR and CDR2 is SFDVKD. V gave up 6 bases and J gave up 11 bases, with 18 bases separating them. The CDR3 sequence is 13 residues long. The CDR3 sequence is CATSIEAYNEQYF. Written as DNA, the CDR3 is TGTGCCACCAGTATAGAAGCATACAATGAGCAGTACTTC.

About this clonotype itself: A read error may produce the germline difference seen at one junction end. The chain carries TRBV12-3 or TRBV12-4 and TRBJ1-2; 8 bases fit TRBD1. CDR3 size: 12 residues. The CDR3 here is CVSSLGTGGYTF. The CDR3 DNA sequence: TGTGTCAGCAGTTTAGGGACAGGTGGCTACACCTTC.

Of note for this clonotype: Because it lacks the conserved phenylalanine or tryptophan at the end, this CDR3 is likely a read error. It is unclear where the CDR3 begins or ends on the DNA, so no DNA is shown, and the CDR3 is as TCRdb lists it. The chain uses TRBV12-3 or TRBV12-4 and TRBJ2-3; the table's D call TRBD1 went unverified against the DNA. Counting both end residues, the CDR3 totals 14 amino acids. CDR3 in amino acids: CASSLRGYTDTQYS.

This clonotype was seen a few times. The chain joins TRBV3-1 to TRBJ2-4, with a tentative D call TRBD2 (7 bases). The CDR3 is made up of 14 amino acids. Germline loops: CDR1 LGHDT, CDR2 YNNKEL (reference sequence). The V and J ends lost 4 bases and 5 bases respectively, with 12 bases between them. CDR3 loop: CASSPRGAQNIQYF. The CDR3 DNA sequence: TGTGCCAGCAGCCCCCGGGGGGCCCAAAACATTCAGTACTTC.